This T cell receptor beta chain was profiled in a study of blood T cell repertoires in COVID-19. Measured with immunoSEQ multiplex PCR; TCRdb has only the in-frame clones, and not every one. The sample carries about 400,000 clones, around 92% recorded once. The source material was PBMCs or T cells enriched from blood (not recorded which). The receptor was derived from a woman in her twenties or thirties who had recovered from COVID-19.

This CDR3 is CAIRRDRGQTEAFF. The DNA for the CDR3 is TGTGCCATCAGGCGGGACAGGGGGCAGACTGAAGCTTTCTTT. This chain links TRBV10-3 with TRBJ1-1; 12 bases map to TRBD1. The CDR3 consists of 14 residues. With V trimmed by 6 bases and J by 5 bases, 4 bases remained unmatched. Germline V gene data show CDR1 as ENHRY and CDR2 as SYGVKD.